The 29 T cell receptor beta chains given below trace back to one sample, sequenced in a study of shared T cell receptors in the human thymus. Sequenced by immunoSEQ multiplex PCR; TCRdb stores in-frame clones only, minus some. The table records 600,000 to 900,000 clones, approximately 83% of them present only once. Separately, the same data were catalogued under a study of human thymus T cells.

What was sequenced was thymocytes. The receptors shown here come from a girl less than two years old with a congenital heart defect.

The J gene is TRBJ2-5, the V gene TRBV6-5; TRBD2 agrees at 9 bases. There are 14 residues in the CDR3. Germline V gives CDR1 MNHEY, CDR2 SVGAGI. V dropped 2 bases and J dropped 3; count of bases not matched to a gene: 1. The CDR3 loop is CASSYAGGEETQYF. The CDR3 DNA is TGTGCCAGCAGTTACGCGGGGGGGGAAGAGACCCAGTACTTC.

In its sample, this clone was seen once. V usage is TRBV5-4 and J usage is TRBJ2-5; 9 positions agree with TRBD2. Trimming removed 0 bases from V and 2 bases from J; junction bases left unmatched: 11. In germline, CDR1 is SGHNT, CDR2 YYREEE (reference sequence). The CDR3 runs 18 residues. The CDR3 nucleotides read TGTGCCAGCAGCTTGGGCATTGTGGCGGGGGGGCTTCAAGAGACCCAGTACTTC. Its translation is CASSLGIVAGGLQETQYF.

The genes are TRBV18 and TRBJ2-7; D may be TRBD2 (5 bases). The V end was cut by 3 bases, the J end by 5 bases, with 17 bases between. The V gene's germline CDR1 is KGHSH and CDR2 LQKENI. The CDR3 extends over 15 amino acids. The CDR3 region has the DNA TGTGCCAGCTCACCGTCCCGAGGGAACCCTAACGAGCAGTACTTC. Its protein product is CASSPSRGNPNEQYF.

The V gene is TRBV27, the J gene TRBJ2-5; 9 nucleotides match TRBD1. Germline V gene data show CDR1 as MNHEY and CDR2 as SMNVEV (reference sequence). The CDR3 has 15 amino acids. V gave up 5 bases and J gave up 2 bases; unmatched junction bases: 6. The CDR3 loop is CASSHGQGPQETQYF. CDR3 bases: TGTGCCAGCAGTCACGGACAGGGGCCTCAAGAGACCCAGTACTTC.

The chain has TRBV11-2 and TRBJ2-2, with TRBD2 matching over 14 bases. This CDR3 comprises 18 residues. CDR1 and CDR2 (germline): SGHAT, FQNNGV. V dropped 4 bases and J dropped 3; count of bases not matched to a gene: 7. DNA for the CDR3: TGTGCCAGCAGCTCCAGGACTAGCGGGGGGCAAGACACCGGGGAGCTGTTTTTT. Translated, it gives CASSSRTSGGQDTGELFF.

This chain links TRBV6-1 with TRBJ1-6; 9 bases are shared with TRBD1. The V gene's germline CDR1 is MNHNS and CDR2 SASEGT. The CDR3 totals 15 residues. V shed 3 bases and J 7 bases; nucleotides not matched to a gene: 4. Here the CDR3 DNA reads TGTGCCAGCAGTGAGGGACAGGGAATGAATTCACCCCTCCACTTT. Translated: CASSEGQGMNSPLHF.

This clone was observed once. The V gene is TRBV6-6, the J gene TRBJ2-7; possibly TRBD1 for D (5 bases). This CDR3 has 14 amino acids. The germline V gene has CDR1 MNHNY and CDR2 SVGAGI (reference sequence). V lost 6 bases to trimming and J lost 2 bases, with 14 bases between them. The CDR3 protein is CASRKQDPPYEQYF. The CDR3 coding sequence is TGTGCCAGCAGGAAACAGGACCCCCCCTACGAGCAGTACTTC.

The V gene is TRBV7-6, the J gene TRBJ2-3; 8 bases are a match to TRBD1. This CDR3 has 12 amino acids. Looked up from germline, CDR1 is SGHVS and CDR2 is FNYEAQ. The V and J ends lost 7 bases and 11 bases, in that order; junction bases with no gene match: 8. CDR3 in DNA: TGTGCCAGCACCCGACCGGGACAGGAGCAGTATTTT. Translation gives CASTRPGQEQYF.

This chain uses TRBV2 with TRBJ1-5, with TRBD1 identical over 7 bases. This CDR3 region has 15 residues. V trimming: 5 bases; J trimming: 5 bases; junction bases outside the gene matches: 9. Germline assignment: CDR1 SNHLY and CDR2 FYNNEI. CDR3 in amino acids: CASSPDRERDQPQHF. The CDR3 DNA follows: TGTGCCAGCAGTCCCGACAGGGAGAGGGATCAGCCCCAGCATTTT. Full variable domain (missing parts from reference TRBV2 and TRBJ1-5): EPEVTQTPSHQVTQMGQEVILRCVPISNHLYFYWYRQILGQKVEFLVSFYNNEISEKSEIFDDQFSVERPDGSNFTLKIRSTKLEDSAMYFCASSPDRERDQPQHFGDGTRLSIL.

The gene calls are TRBV4-3 and TRBJ1-4, with 7 bases that match TRBD1. The CDR3 totals 16 residues. Germline V CDR1 and CDR2: LGHNA, YSLEER. J lost 6 bases, V lost 3 bases, and 10 bases had no gene match. CDR3 nucleotide sequence: TGCGCCAGCAGCCACCCAGACAGGGAAAGCGATGAAAAACTGTTTTTT. Translating it yields CASSHPDRESDEKLFF.

This clone was seen more than once but under ten times. The chain is built from TRBV4-3 and TRBJ2-7, with D possibly matching TRBD1 (6 bases). Looked up from germline, CDR1 is LGHNA and CDR2 is YSLEER. V was clipped by 0 bases and J by 5 bases, with 11 bases between them. The CDR3 spans 14 residues. The CDR3: CASSQDGRGHEQYF. The CDR3 DNA reads TGCGCCAGCAGCCAAGATGGCAGGGGCCACGAGCAGTACTTC.

The V gene is TRBV6-1, the J gene TRBJ2-3; 12 nucleotides match TRBD2. Germline CDR1 reads MNHNS; CDR2 reads SASEGT. The CDR3 has 18 amino acids. J was trimmed by 1 base and V by 1 base; bases with no gene match: 6. This chain's CDR3 is CASSEDGLAGIRTDTQYF. CDR3 DNA: TGTGCCAGCAGTGAAGATGGACTAGCGGGGATCCGCACAGATACGCAGTATTTT.

This chain uses TRBV6-5 with TRBJ2-1, with 7 bases that match TRBD1. After removal of 0 bases from V and 8 bases from J, the junction contained 7 bases not matched to a gene. The CDR3 covers 15 residues. The V gene's germline CDR1 is MNHEY and CDR2 SVGAGI. DNA for the CDR3: TGTGCCAGCAGTTACTCGAGGGGGCAGGGGGATGAGCAGTTCTTC. As protein: CASSYSRGQGDEQFF.

This clone came up once. The CDR3 reads CASSLPGGNTGELFF. The CDR3 DNA sequence: TGTGCCAGCAGCTTGCCCGGGGGGAACACCGGGGAGCTGTTTTTT. This chain uses TRBV5-4 with TRBJ2-2; tentative D call: TRBD2 (6 bases). The V gene's germline CDR1 is SGHNT and CDR2 YYREEE (reference sequence). Trimming removed 1 base at V and 1 base at J, with 8 bases between. The CDR3 length is 15 residues.

This chain uses TRBV7-2 with TRBJ2-2; weak D call: TRBD1 (5 bases). The CDR3 extends over 14 amino acids. V lost 7 bases to trimming and J lost 3 bases, with 12 bases between them. Germline CDR1 and CDR2: SGHTA and FQGNSA. Written as DNA, the CDR3 is TGTGCCAGCAACCCCAAGGGGTACACCGGGGAGCTGTTTTTT. It specifies CASNPKGYTGELFF. The full variable domain, with the rest looked up from reference TRBV7-2 and TRBJ2-2, is GAGVSQSPSNKVTEKGKDVELRCDPISGHTALYWYRQSLGQGLEFLIYFQGNSAPDKSGLPSDRFSAERTGGSVSTLTIQRTQQEDSAVYLCASNPKGYTGELFFGEGSRLTVL.

The genes are TRBV5-1 and TRBJ1-1; weak D call: TRBD1 (5 bases). There are 14 residues in the CDR3. The V gene lost 1 base and the J gene lost 4 bases, with 11 bases spanning the gap. Looked up from germline, CDR1 is SGHRS and CDR2 is YFSETQ. The CDR3 spells CASSLLLGATEAFF. The CDR3 nucleotides are TGCGCCAGCAGCTTGTTGTTAGGGGCCACTGAAGCTTTCTTT. Using reference TRBV5-1 and TRBJ1-1 for the parts outside the CDR3, the full variable domain is KAGVTQTPRYLIKTRGQQVTLSCSPISGHRSVSWYQQTPGQGLQFLFEYFSETQRNKGNFPGRFSGRQFSNSRSEMNVSTLELGDSALYLCASSLLLGATEAFFGQGTRLTVV.

The chain uses TRBV10-3 and TRBJ1-6; 9 positions match TRBD1. V gave up 7 bases and J gave up 9 bases; unmatched junction bases: 10. CDR1 ENHRY and CDR2 SYGVKD come from the germline V gene. The CDR3 extends over 15 amino acids. CDR3 region: CAIKEGDRVGSPLHF. The CDR3 coding sequence is TGTGCCATCAAGGAGGGGGACAGGGTTGGTTCACCCCTCCACTTT.

In its sample, this clone was seen once. V gene TRBV5-1 combines with J gene TRBJ2-5; TRBD1 might be the D (6 bases). This CDR3 comprises 15 residues. With 3 bases removed from V and 0 bases from J, the gap between germline ends came to 12 bases. From germline, CDR1 is SGHRS and CDR2 YFSETQ. CDR3 DNA sequence: TGCGCCAGCAGCTCGAATACAGGGTACCAAGAGACCCAGTACTTC. Protein: CASSSNTGYQETQYF.

CDR3 DNA: TGCGCCAGCAGCCAAGGGGGGGACTCGGGGGAAAAACTGTTTTTT. Encoded protein: CASSQGGDSGEKLFF. The gene calls are TRBV4-1 and TRBJ1-4, with TRBD1 as a possible D gene (5 bases). The V gene lost 1 base and the J gene lost 8 bases, with 14 bases spanning the gap. CDR3 length: 15 amino acids. Germline CDR1 is MGHRA and CDR2 is YSYEKL.

This clone was seen only a few times. The V and J genes are TRBV2 and TRBJ1-1, with no clear D. Per germline, CDR1 SNHLY and CDR2 FYNNEI. This CDR3 contains 15 residues. Trimming pared 3 bases from V and 0 bases from J, leaving 11 bases between. The CDR3: CASSDRDPMNTEAFF. For the CDR3, the DNA is TGTGCCAGCAGTGACCGGGATCCCATGAACACTGAAGCTTTCTTT.

This chain uses TRBV6-1 with TRBJ1-2; 7 positions match TRBD1. Germline CDR1 is MNHNS and CDR2 is SASEGT. The CDR3 is 18 amino acids. With 6 bases clipped from V and 1 base from J, the junction kept 17 bases outside the gene matches. Here the CDR3 DNA reads TGTGCCAGCAGGGAACTCAATAACACAGGGGTACTTAACTATGGCTACACCTTC. Protein product: CASRELNNTGVLNYGYTF.

In its sample, this clone was seen a few times. This chain connects TRBV5-6 to TRBJ1-3; D remains unclear. Per the germline V gene, CDR1 is SGHDT and CDR2 is YYEEEE. The CDR3 runs to 17 residues. The V gene lost 0 bases and the J gene lost 0 bases, with 13 bases spanning the gap. This CDR3 reads CASSLVSGLSSGNTIYF. The CDR3 coding sequence is TGTGCCAGCAGCTTGGTTTCGGGATTGAGCTCTGGAAACACCATATATTTT. Combining the CDR3 with reference TRBV5-6 and TRBJ1-3 gives the whole variable domain DAGVTQSPTHLIKTRGQQVTLRCSPKSGHDTVSWYQQALGQGPQFIFQYYEEEERQRGNFPDRFSGHQFPNYSSELNVNALLLGDSALYLCASSLVSGLSSGNTIYFGEGSWLTVV.

The gene calls are TRBV4-2 and TRBJ2-7; a possible D gene is TRBD1 (6 bases). With 0 bases removed from V and 3 bases from J, the gap between germline ends came to 12 bases. The CDR3 spans 15 residues. Germline loops: CDR1 LGHNA, CDR2 YNFKEQ. The CDR3: CASSQDKGDRYEQYF. CDR3 coding DNA: TGTGCCAGCAGCCAAGATAAGGGGGACCGCTACGAGCAGTACTTC.

About this clone: One end of the junction does not line up with germline, which may come from a read error. This rearrangement joins TRBV7-7 to TRBJ2-3; 9 bases match TRBD2. The germline CDR1 and CDR2 sequences are SSHAT and FNYEAQ (reference sequence). This CDR3 has 15 amino acids. The CDR3, as DNA: TGTGCTAGCAGCCGAAGCGGGGGGAGCACAGATACGCAGTATTTT. Protein: CASSRSGGSTDTQYF.

The sample holds a few counts of this clone. The rearrangement uses TRBV6-5 and TRBJ2-7; 10 bases map to TRBD1. With 2 bases clipped from V and 4 bases from J, the junction kept 5 bases outside the gene matches. The CDR3 spans 15 residues. Germline V CDR1 and CDR2: MNHEY, SVGAGI. The CDR3 DNA is TGTGCCAGCAGTTACCTTCGGGACAGGGGTTACGAGCAGTACTTC. It translates to CASSYLRDRGYEQYF.

This clone was detected only once. The genes are TRBV27 and TRBJ2-6; 7 nucleotides agree with TRBD1. The junction had 14 bases not matched to a gene; V was cut back by 4 bases and J by 8 bases. This CDR3 comprises 17 residues. Germline assignment: CDR1 MNHEY and CDR2 SMNVEV (reference sequence). The CDR3 loop is CASSCLPLNRGTNVLTF. The CDR3 DNA is TGTGCCAGCAGTTGCCTGCCATTAAACAGGGGAACCAACGTCCTGACTTTC.

The chain links TRBV11-2 to TRBJ2-1; no firm D call. Trimming pared 0 bases from V and 0 bases from J, leaving 9 bases between. Germline V lookup: CDR1 SGHAT, CDR2 FQNNGV. The CDR3 loop spans 16 amino acids. CDR3 nucleotides: TGTGCCAGCAGCTTAGACCCAGGAAGCTCCTACAATGAGCAGTTCTTC. It codes for CASSLDPGSSYNEQFF.

The V call is TRBV10-3, the J call TRBJ2-7; D remains ambiguous. CDR3 length: 14 residues. Germline CDR1 is ENHRY and CDR2 is SYGVKD. V shed 0 bases and J shed 0 bases, with 6 bases lying between them. In DNA, the CDR3 is TGTGCCATCAGTGAGTCGCGGTTCTCCTACGAGCAGTACTTC. This gives the protein CAISESRFSYEQYF.

The chain links TRBV5-4 to TRBJ2-7, with TRBD1 identical over 8 bases. V was pared by 3 bases and J by 3 bases, with 5 bases of the junction left unmatched. CDR3 length: 14 amino acids. CDR1 and CDR2 (germline): SGHNT, YYREEE (reference sequence). The CDR3 loop reads CASSSGDRGYEQYF. The CDR3 nucleotides are TGTGCCAGCAGCTCGGGCGACAGGGGCTACGAGCAGTACTTC.